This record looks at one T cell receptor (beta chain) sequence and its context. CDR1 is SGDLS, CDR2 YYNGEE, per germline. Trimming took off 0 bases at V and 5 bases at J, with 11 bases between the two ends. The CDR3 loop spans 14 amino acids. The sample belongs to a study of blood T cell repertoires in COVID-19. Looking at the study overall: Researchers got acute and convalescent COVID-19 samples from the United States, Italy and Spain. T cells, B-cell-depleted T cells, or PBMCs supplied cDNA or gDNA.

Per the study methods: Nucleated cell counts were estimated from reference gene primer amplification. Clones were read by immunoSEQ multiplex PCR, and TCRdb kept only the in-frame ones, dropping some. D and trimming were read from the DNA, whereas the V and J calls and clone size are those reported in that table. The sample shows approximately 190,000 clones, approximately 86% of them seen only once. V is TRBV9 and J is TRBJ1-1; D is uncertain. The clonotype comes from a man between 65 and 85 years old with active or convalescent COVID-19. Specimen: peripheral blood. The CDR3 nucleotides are TGTGCCAGCAGCGTAGGTAGCATTGGGACTGAAGCTTTCTTT. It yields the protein CASSVGSIGTEAFF.